A selection of T cell receptor beta chains follows, all from one sample in a study of T cell repertoires in cytomegalovirus infection. MiXCR, applied by TCRdb to the reads, yields one record per CDR3 protein. The data contain tens of thousands of distinct CDR3 sequences, about 4% of them singletons. The sequencing sample was made of PBMCs. Receptors originate from a human donor in good health (CMV status not recorded). Some clones in this sample may be carry-over from other donors' samples. CDR3s include the opening cysteine and the closing phenylalanine or tryptophan. The D gene is left open where the match is weak. Size is stated for part of the rows, as once, few or many counts, or as a class when the clone is expanded.

cdr3_nt cdr3_aa j_call clone_size d_call v_call
TGTGCCAGCGCCTCCTACAATGAGCAGTTCTTC CASASYNEQFF TRBJ2-1 many NA TRBV7-6
TGCAGTGCTCAAGGGACGTCGACCGGGGAGCTGTTTTTT CSAQGTSTGELFF TRBJ2-2 many NA TRBV20-1
TGTGCCAGCAGACAGGGCAATCAGCCCCAGCATTTT CASRQGNQPQHF TRBJ1-5 few NA TRBV28
TGTGCCAGCAGCAAGGGACAGGTCTATGGCTACACCTTC CASSKGQVYGYTF TRBJ1-2 many TRBD1 TRBV7-2
TGTGCCAGCAGCCGCCCGGGGCAAGGGGTGGGGGCCAACGTCCTGACTTTC CASSRPGQGVGANVLTF TRBJ2-6 few NA TRBV4-2
TGTGCCAGCAGCCGATCCGGGGACCCTAGCACAGATACGCAGTATTTT CASSRSGDPSTDTQYF TRBJ2-3 many NA TRBV7-2
TGCAGTGCTAGTTTGACACAAGAGACCCAGTACTTC CSASLTQETQYF TRBJ2-5 many NA TRBV20-1
TGTGCCAGCAGCTTAGCACAGGGAGGCTCCTACAATGAGCAGTTCTTC CASSLAQGGSYNEQFF TRBJ2-1 many NA TRBV7-2
TGTGCCAGCAGCTTCTCGACGGGAGCGGCGCCCGGGGAGCTGTTTTTT CASSFSTGAAPGELFF TRBJ2-2 many NA TRBV7-6
TGTGCCAGTAGTATTAAGTCGCGCTCCTACAATGAGCAGTTCTTC CASSIKSRSYNEQFF TRBJ2-1 many NA TRBV19
TGTGCCTCCAGAGAGATGGGTGAGCAGTTCTTC CASREMGEQFF TRBJ2-1 many NA TRBV7-2
TGTGCCAGCAGCTTAGTACCTATTTATGGCTACACCTTC CASSLVPIYGYTF TRBJ1-2 many NA TRBV7-2
TGTGCCAGTAAAGACGGGACAGGGGGTATCCCTGAAGCTTTCTTT CASKDGTGGIPEAFF TRBJ1-1 many TRBD1 TRBV19
TGTGCCAGCAGCTTAGGTGGGGGTGCGGACACTGAAGCTTTCTTT CASSLGGGADTEAFF TRBJ1-1 NA NA TRBV7-9
TGCAGCGTGAATAGCGGGAGCTCCTACAATGAGCAGTTCTTC CSVNSGSSYNEQFF TRBJ2-1 NA TRBD2 TRBV29-1
TGTGCCAGCAGTCTACAGGGGGCGAACTACGAGCAGTACTTC CASSLQGANYEQYF TRBJ2-7 many TRBD1 TRBV27
TGTGCCAGCGGAGACAGGAGCTATAACTATGGCTACACCTTC CASGDRSYNYGYTF TRBJ1-2 NA NA TRBV27
TGTGCCAGCAGCTCCGGACGCGGGGGAGAGACCCAGTACTTC CASSSGRGGETQYF TRBJ2-5 many TRBD2 TRBV7-2
TGTGCCAGCAGCTTGGGACAGGGGGCTAACGGGGAGCTGTTTTTT CASSLGQGANGELFF TRBJ2-2 many TRBD1 TRBV7-2
TGTGCCAGCAGTGTCACAGGGGGCACCGGGGAGCTGTTTTTT CASSVTGGTGELFF TRBJ2-2 many TRBD1 TRBV2
TGTGCCAGCAGTCCCGGGGACATCTACTATGGCTACACCTTC CASSPGDIYYGYTF TRBJ1-2 few NA TRBV28
TGTGCCACCAGTGGGGGGCGAGTCAACTATGGCTACACCTTC CATSGGRVNYGYTF TRBJ1-2 many NA TRBV24-1
TGTGCCAGCAGCTACTTCCCTCGGGACGGGGAAGGGGAAAAACTGTTTTTT CASSYFPRDGEGEKLFF TRBJ1-4 many NA TRBV7-8
TGTGCCATCAGTGAGTACCTTGAGCAGTTCTTC CAISEYLEQFF TRBJ2-1 many NA TRBV10-3
TGTGCCAGCAGACTAGCGGGTACCCCCTACAATGAGCAGTTCTTC CASRLAGTPYNEQFF TRBJ2-1 many TRBD2 TRBV6-1
TGTGCCAGCAGCTTAGTACCAGATTACTCCTACGAGCAGTACTTC CASSLVPDYSYEQYF TRBJ2-7 many NA TRBV7-2
TGTGCCAGCAGTTCGTCCCAGGACTATGGCTACACCTTC CASSSSQDYGYTF TRBJ1-2 many NA TRBV6-8
TGCGCCAGCAAGGCAGGGCCGAACACTGAAGCTTTCTTT CASKAGPNTEAFF TRBJ1-1 many NA TRBV5-1
TGTGCCAGCAGGGGACGAGGGGAGCTGTTTTTT CASRGRGELFF TRBJ2-2 many NA TRBV2
TGTGCCAGCAGCTTAGCGCACAGCAATGGCTACACCTTC CASSLAHSNGYTF TRBJ1-2 many NA TRBV7-8
TGTGCCAGCAGCTTAAGGCGACTAGCGGGGGACCTACTTTTAGAGACCCAGTACTTC CASSLRRLAGDLLLETQYF TRBJ2-5 many TRBD2 TRBV7-8
TGTGCCAGCAGCCCGGGGAAGCGTAATGAAAAACTGTTTTTT CASSPGKRNEKLFF TRBJ1-4 many NA TRBV7-2
TGTGCCAGCAGCGCGGGACGTCGGGAAGGCTACACCTTC CASSAGRREGYTF TRBJ1-2 many NA TRBV7-2
TGTGCCAGCTCCTCCCAGGGCCCCACAGATACGCAGTATTTT CASSSQGPTDTQYF TRBJ2-3 many NA TRBV6-2/TRBV6-3
TGTGCCAGCAGTCCACCAAACCGGGGCCTTAGGGAGCTGTTTTTT CASSPPNRGLRELFF TRBJ2-2 few NA TRBV28
TGTGCCAGCAATTCCCGAGGGCGGAGGACTGAAGCTTTCTTT CASNSRGRRTEAFF TRBJ1-1 many NA TRBV28
TGCAGTACCCCGGGACTAGCGGGGGTTGAGCAGTTCTTC CSTPGLAGVEQFF TRBJ2-1 many TRBD2 TRBV20-1
TGCAGTGCTAGAAAGGCGTTCCTAATGAACACTGAAGCTTTCTTT CSARKAFLMNTEAFF TRBJ1-1 many NA TRBV20-1
TGTGCCAGCAGCCGACAGGGTGGACAAGCTTTCTTT CASSRQGGQAFF TRBJ1-1 many TRBD1 TRBV7-6
TGTGCCAGCAGCTTAGAGCAATCCCGCCAAGAGACCCAGTACTTC CASSLEQSRQETQYF TRBJ2-5 many NA TRBV7-2
TGTGCCAGCAGCTTAGGTGGCAGCGTCTATGGCTACACCTTC CASSLGGSVYGYTF TRBJ1-2 many NA TRBV7-8